These 15 T cell receptor beta chains were all obtained from the same sample, sequenced in a study of blood T cell repertoires in COVID-19. Some clones are missing from TCRdb's copy, which holds only in-frame ones; the method was immunoSEQ multiplex PCR. The repertoire holds about 83,000 clones, with around 88% as singletons. Sequencing used peripheral blood. Source of these receptors: a man in his 60s with acute or convalescent COVID-19.

The genes are TRBV19 and TRBJ1-2; TRBD1 aligns across 8 bases. The CDR3 runs to 14 residues. With V trimmed by 4 bases and J by 4 bases, 5 bases remained unmatched. Germline CDR1 LNHDA, CDR2 SQIVND (reference sequence). CDR3 in DNA: TGTGCCAGTAGTAAGGACAGGGCCCTCTATGGCTACACCTTC. The encoded protein is CASSKDRALYGYTF. Together with reference TRBV19 and TRBJ1-2, the CDR3 gives the full variable domain: DGGITQSPKYLFRKEGQNVTLSCEQNLNHDAMYWYRQDPGQGLRLIYYSQIVNDFQKGDIAEGYSVSREKKESFPLTVTSAQKNPTAFYLCASSKDRALYGYTFGSGTRLTVV.

The CDR3 here is CASSIDPQDRGYGYTF. CDR3 coding DNA: TGTGCCAGTAGTATAGATCCCCAGGACAGGGGCTATGGCTACACCTTC. V gene TRBV19 combines with J gene TRBJ1-2, with TRBD1 identical over 9 bases. This CDR3 comprises 16 residues. V was pared by 0 bases and J by 4 bases, with 6 bases of the junction left unmatched. Germline values: CDR1 LNHDA, CDR2 SQIVND (reference sequence). The variable domain in full, with the rest retrieved from reference TRBV19 and TRBJ1-2, is DGGITQSPKYLFRKEGQNVTLSCEQNLNHDAMYWYRQDPGQGLRLIYYSQIVNDFQKGDIAEGYSVSREKKESFPLTVTSAQKNPTAFYLCASSIDPQDRGYGYTFGSGTRLTVV.

This clone came up a few times. This chain uses TRBV15 with TRBJ1-2, with D possibly being TRBD1 (6 bases). The germline CDR1 and CDR2 sequences are LNHNV and YYDKDF (reference sequence). The CDR3 is 18 residues long. Trimming removed 3 bases at V and 0 bases at J, with 20 bases between. Here the CDR3 DNA reads TGTGCCACCAGCAGGCGCCGGGACACCTTCCTTGCTAACTATGGCTACACCTTC. Its translation is CATSRRRDTFLANYGYTF.

This clone was counted once. The chain employs TRBV6-1 and TRBJ1-2, with 8 nucleotides matching TRBD1. The CDR3 spans 14 residues. J lost 3 bases, V lost 2 bases, and 2 bases had no gene match. Germline assignment: CDR1 MNHNS and CDR2 SASEGT. The CDR3 DNA follows: TGTGCCAGCAGTGAACGACAGGGGTACTATGGCTACACCTTC. Amino acids: CASSERQGYYGYTF.

This chain joins TRBV7-9 and TRBJ1-1; the D gene is possibly TRBD1 (5 bases). The germline gives CDR1 SEHNR, CDR2 FQNEAQ (reference sequence). V lost 1 base, J lost 3 bases, and 9 bases lay in between. CDR3 length: 14 amino acids. CDR3 amino acids: CASSLEWGDTEAFF. The CDR3 DNA is TGTGCCAGCAGCTTAGAATGGGGCGACACTGAAGCTTTCTTT.

J is TRBJ1-4 and V is TRBV18; D unresolved. Per the germline V gene, CDR1 is KGHSH and CDR2 is LQKENI. Trimming removed 4 bases from V and 1 base from J, with 13 bases in between. The CDR3 length is 16 residues. The CDR3 is CASSHERAQTNEKLFF. The CDR3 DNA is TGTGCCAGCTCACACGAGCGGGCGCAAACTAATGAAAAACTGTTTTTT.

This clone was counted between two and nine times. The chain links TRBV6-5 to TRBJ1-1; D not resolved. The CDR3 is 12 residues long. Germline lookup yields CDR1 MNHEY and CDR2 SVGAGI. The ends were cut back, 7 bases at V and 13 bases at J, with 19 bases in the middle. CDR3 in amino acids: CASIQAPLNGFF. In nucleotides, the CDR3 is TGTGCCAGCATCCAGGCGCCACTGAACGGTTTCTTT.

The genes are TRBV2 and TRBJ1-2; tentatively, D is TRBD1 (5 bases). The CDR3 totals 21 residues. Trimming left V 1 base short and J 1 base short, with 28 bases between. The germline V gene has CDR1 SNHLY and CDR2 FYNNEI. CDR3 residues: CASSEDRRGIYGAGNNYGYTF. The CDR3 coding sequence is TGTGCCAGCAGTGAAGATCGCCGGGGGATCTACGGCGCGGGGAATAACTATGGCTACACCTTC.

This CDR3 is CASSGPGPGELFF. The CDR3 bases are TGTGCCAGCAGTGGCCCAGGGCCCGGGGAGCTGTTTTTT. The chain employs TRBV12-3 or TRBV12-4 and TRBJ2-2; D is perhaps TRBD1 (5 bases). Trimming pared 5 bases from V and 6 bases from J, leaving 10 bases between. The CDR3 is 13 residues long.

In its sample, this clone was seen a few times. The chain combines TRBV5-6 with TRBJ1-6; D may be TRBD1 (5 bases). CDR3 size: 16 residues. The V gene's germline CDR1 is SGHDT and CDR2 YYEEEE. Deletions cut 4 bases from V and 10 bases from J, with 21 bases between. This CDR3 reads CASSGRGRGPTSPLHF. The CDR3 DNA is TGTGCCAGCAGCGGGCGGGGACGAGGGCCAACCTCACCCCTCCACTTT.

The V gene is TRBV25-1, the J gene TRBJ2-1, with 11 bases that match TRBD1. The CDR3 spans 18 residues. Germline V gene data show CDR1 as MGHDK and CDR2 as SYGVNS. V was pared by 4 bases and J by 5 bases, with 13 bases of the junction left unmatched. DNA of the CDR3: TGTGCCAGCAGTGTACCCCCGGGACAGGGGGAGATGGACAATGAGCAGTTCTTC. This translates into CASSVPPGQGEMDNEQFF. The full variable domain, completed using reference TRBV25-1 and TRBJ2-1, is EADIYQTPRYLVIGTGKKITLECSQTMGHDKMYWYQQDPGMELHLIHYSYGVNSTEKGDLSSESTVSRIRTEHFPLTLESARPSHTSQYLCASSVPPGQGEMDNEQFFGPGTRLTVL.

This sequence joins TRBV7-2 and TRBJ1-2; 7 nucleotides align to TRBD1. V was pared by 5 bases and J by 1 base, with 4 bases of the junction left unmatched. The germline V gene encodes CDR1 SGHTA and CDR2 FQGNSA. This CDR3 contains 14 residues. CDR3 coding DNA: TGTGCCAGCAGCCCCGGGACAGTTAACTATGGCTACACCTTC. Translation gives CASSPGTVNYGYTF.

This chain links TRBV4-3 with TRBJ2-7; the D gene is possibly TRBD2 (6 bases). Germline loops: CDR1 LGHNA, CDR2 YSLEER. V lost 1 base, J lost 5 bases, and 15 bases lay in between. This CDR3 region has 15 residues. The CDR3 protein is CASSQGSGERDEQYF. In DNA form, the CDR3 reads TGCGCCAGCAGCCAAGGTTCGGGGGAACGCGACGAGCAGTACTTC.

This chain links TRBV6-2 or TRBV6-3 with TRBJ2-1; possible D gene TRBD2, 5 bases. Trimming removed 2 bases from V and 6 bases from J, with 14 bases in between. Per germline, CDR1 MNHEY and CDR2 SVGEGT. This CDR3 has 15 amino acids. The CDR3 bases are TGTGCCAGCAGTTACCGGGAAAAGCTGGCCAATGAGCAGTTCTTC. Its protein is CASSYREKLANEQFF.

The chain uses TRBV10-3 and TRBJ1-1; 10 bases agree with TRBD1. This CDR3 spans 13 amino acids. V lost 10 bases, J lost 4 bases, and 6 bases stayed unmatched. CDR1 and CDR2 (germline): ENHRY, SYGVKD. The CDR3 DNA reads TGTGCCACGGACAGGGGGAAGGGCACTGAAGCTTTCTTT. Translating it yields CATDRGKGTEAFF.